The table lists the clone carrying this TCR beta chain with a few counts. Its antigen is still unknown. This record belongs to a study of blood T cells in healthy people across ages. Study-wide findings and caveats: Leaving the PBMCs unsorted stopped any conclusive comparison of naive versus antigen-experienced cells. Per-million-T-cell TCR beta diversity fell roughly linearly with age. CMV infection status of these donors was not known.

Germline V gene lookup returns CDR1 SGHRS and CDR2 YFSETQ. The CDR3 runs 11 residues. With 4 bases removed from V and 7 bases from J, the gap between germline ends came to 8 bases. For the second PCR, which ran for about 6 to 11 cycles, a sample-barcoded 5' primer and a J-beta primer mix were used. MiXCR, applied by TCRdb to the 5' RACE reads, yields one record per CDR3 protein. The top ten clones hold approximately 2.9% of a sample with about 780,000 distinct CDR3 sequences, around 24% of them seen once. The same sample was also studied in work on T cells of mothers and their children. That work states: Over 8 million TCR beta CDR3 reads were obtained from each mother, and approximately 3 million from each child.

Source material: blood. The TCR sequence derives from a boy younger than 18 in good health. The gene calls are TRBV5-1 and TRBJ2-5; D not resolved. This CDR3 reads CASSTPGTQYF. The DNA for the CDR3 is TGCGCCAGCAGCACCCCTGGGACCCAGTACTTC.